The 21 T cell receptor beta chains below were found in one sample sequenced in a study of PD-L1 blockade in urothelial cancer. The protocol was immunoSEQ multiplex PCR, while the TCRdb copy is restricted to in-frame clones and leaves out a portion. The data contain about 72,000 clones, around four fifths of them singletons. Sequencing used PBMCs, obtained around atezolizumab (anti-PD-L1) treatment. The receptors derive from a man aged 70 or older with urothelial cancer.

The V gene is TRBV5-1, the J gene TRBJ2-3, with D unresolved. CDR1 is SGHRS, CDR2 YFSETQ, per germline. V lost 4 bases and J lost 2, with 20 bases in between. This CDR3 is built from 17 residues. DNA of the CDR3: TGCGCCAGCAGCAGGCCCGGCAGCAACTACATCACAGATACGCAGTATTTT. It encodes CASSRPGSNYITDTQYF.

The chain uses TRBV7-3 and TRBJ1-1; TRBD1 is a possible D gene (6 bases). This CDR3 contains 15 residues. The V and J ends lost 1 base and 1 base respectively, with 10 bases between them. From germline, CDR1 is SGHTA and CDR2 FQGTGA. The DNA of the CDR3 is TGTGCCAGCAGCTTAAGGGGAGGGGGGAACACTGAAGCTTTCTTT. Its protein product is CASSLRGGGNTEAFF.

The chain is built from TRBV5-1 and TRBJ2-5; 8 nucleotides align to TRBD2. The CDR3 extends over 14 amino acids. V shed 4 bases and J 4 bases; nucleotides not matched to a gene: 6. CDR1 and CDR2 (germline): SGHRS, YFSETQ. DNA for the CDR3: TGCGCCAGCAGCCCAACGGGAGGGCCAGAGACCCAGTACTTC. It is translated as CASSPTGGPETQYF.

CDR3 DNA sequence: TGCGCCAGCAGCCAAGGGGGACTAGCGGGAGTGGGGACCGGGGAGCTGTTTTTT. Translation gives CASSQGGLAGVGTGELFF. The chain couples TRBV4-1 to TRBJ2-2, with 14 bases that match TRBD2. The germline V gene encodes CDR1 MGHRA and CDR2 YSYEKL. V shed 1 base and J 5 bases; nucleotides not matched to a gene: 6. CDR3 length equals 18 residues.

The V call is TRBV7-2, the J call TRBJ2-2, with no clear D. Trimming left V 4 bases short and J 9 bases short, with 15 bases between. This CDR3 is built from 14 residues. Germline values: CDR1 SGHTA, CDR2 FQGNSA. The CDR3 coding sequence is TGTGCCAGCAGCTCACCTAGTCAAACCCGGGAGCTGTTTTTT. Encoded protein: CASSSPSQTRELFF. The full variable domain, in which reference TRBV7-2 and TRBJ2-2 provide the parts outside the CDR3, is GAGVSQSPSNKVTEKGKDVELRCDPISGHTALYWYRQSLGQGLEFLIYFQGNSAPDKSGLPSDRFSAERTGGSVSTLTIQRTQQEDSAVYLCASSSPSQTRELFFGEGSRLTVL.

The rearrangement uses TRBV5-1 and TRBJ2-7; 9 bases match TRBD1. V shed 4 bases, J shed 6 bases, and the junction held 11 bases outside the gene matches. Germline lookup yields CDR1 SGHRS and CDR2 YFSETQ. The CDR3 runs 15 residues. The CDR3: CASSLGGTGLSEQYF. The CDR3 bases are TGCGCCAGCAGCCTGGGGGGGACAGGGTTAAGCGAGCAGTACTTC. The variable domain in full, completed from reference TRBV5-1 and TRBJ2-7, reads KAGVTQTPRYLIKTRGQQVTLSCSPISGHRSVSWYQQTPGQGLQFLFEYFSETQRNKGNFPGRFSGRQFSNSRSEMNVSTLELGDSALYLCASSLGGTGLSEQYFGPGTRLTVT.

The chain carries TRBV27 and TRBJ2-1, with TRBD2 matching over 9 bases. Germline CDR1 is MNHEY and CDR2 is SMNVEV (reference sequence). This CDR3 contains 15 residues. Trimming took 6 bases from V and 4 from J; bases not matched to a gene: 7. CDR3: CASSLSGRTYNEQFF. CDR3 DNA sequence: TGTGCCAGCAGCCTCAGCGGGAGGACATACAATGAGCAGTTCTTC.

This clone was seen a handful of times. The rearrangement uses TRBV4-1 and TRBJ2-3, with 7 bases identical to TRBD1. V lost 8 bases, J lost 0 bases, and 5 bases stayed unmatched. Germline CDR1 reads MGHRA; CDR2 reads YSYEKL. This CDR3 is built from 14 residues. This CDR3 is CASGRQGSTDTQYF. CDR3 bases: TGCGCCAGCGGGCGACAGGGAAGCACAGATACGCAGTATTTT.

The CDR3 sequence is CASSSPGGATQETQYF. The CDR3 nucleotides read TGTGCCAGCAGCTCCCCCGGGGGGGCCACCCAAGAGACCCAGTACTTC. The chain recombines TRBV5-4 with TRBJ2-5; TRBD2 matches at 8 bases. The CDR3 extends over 16 amino acids. V lost 3 bases, J lost 1 base, and 8 bases stayed unmatched. Germline CDR1 reads SGHNT; CDR2 reads YYREEE (reference sequence).

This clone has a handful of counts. CDR3 coding DNA: TGTGCCAGCAGTCCGGGACAGGGGCTCCTTGAAGCTTTCTTT. The encoded protein is CASSPGQGLLEAFF. The chain recombines TRBV6-6 with TRBJ1-1, with TRBD1 matching 10 bases. Germline V gives CDR1 MNHNY, CDR2 SVGAGI (reference sequence). The CDR3 has 14 residues. The V segment lost 5 bases and the J segment 7 bases; nucleotides outside the gene matches: 7.

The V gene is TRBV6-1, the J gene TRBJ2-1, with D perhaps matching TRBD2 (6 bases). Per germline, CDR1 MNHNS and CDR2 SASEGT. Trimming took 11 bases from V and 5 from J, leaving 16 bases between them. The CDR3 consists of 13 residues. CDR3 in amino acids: CAGRIAAHNEQFF. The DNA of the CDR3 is TGTGCCGGGAGGATAGCGGCACACAATGAGCAGTTCTTC.

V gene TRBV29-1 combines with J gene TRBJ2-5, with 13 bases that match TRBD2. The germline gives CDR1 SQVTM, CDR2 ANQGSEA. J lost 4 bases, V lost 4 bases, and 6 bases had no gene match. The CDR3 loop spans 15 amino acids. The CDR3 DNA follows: TGCAGCGTTGCCGTCGGGACTAGCGGGATAGAGACCCAGTACTTC. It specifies CSVAVGTSGIETQYF. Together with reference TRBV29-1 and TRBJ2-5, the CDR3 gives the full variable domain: SAVISQKPSRDICQRGTSLTIQCQVDSQVTMMFWYRQQPGQSLTLIATANQGSEATYESGFVIDKFPISRPNLTFSTLTVSNMSPEDSSIYLCSVAVGTSGIETQYFGPGTRLLVL.

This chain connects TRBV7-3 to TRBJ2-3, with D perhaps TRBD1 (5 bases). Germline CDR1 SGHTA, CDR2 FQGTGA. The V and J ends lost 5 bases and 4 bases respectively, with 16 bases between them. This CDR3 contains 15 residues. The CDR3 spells CASSPQGSIADTQYF. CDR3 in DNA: TGTGCCAGCAGCCCGCAGGGAAGTATAGCAGATACGCAGTATTTT.

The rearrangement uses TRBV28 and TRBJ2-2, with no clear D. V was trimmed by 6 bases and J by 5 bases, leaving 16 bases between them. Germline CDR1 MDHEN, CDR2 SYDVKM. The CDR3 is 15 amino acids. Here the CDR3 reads CASSQALGGTGELFF. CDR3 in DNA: TGTGCCAGCAGCCAAGCGTTGGGTGGGACCGGGGAGCTGTTTTTT.

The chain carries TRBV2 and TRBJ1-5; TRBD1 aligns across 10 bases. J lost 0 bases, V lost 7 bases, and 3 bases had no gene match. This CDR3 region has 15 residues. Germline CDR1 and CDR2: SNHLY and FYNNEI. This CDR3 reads CASTGQGDSNQPQHF. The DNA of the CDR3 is TGTGCCAGCACTGGACAGGGGGATAGCAATCAGCCCCAGCATTTT.

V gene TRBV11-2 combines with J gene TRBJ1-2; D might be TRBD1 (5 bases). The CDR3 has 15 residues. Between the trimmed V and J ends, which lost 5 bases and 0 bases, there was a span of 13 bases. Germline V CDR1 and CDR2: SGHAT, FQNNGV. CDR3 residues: CASSPATVPNYGYTF. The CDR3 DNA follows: TGTGCCAGCAGCCCGGCGACAGTTCCTAACTATGGCTACACCTTC.

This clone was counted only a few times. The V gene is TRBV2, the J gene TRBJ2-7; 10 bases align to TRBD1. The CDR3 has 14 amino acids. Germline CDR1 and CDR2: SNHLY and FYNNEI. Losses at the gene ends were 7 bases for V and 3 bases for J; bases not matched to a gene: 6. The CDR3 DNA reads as TGTGCCAGCAACACCCGGGACAGGGGCTACGAGCAGTACTTC. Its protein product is CASNTRDRGYEQYF. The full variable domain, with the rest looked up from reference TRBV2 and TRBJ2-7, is EPEVTQTPSHQVTQMGQEVILRCVPISNHLYFYWYRQILGQKVEFLVSFYNNEISEKSEIFDDQFSVERPDGSNFTLKIRSTKLEDSAMYFCASNTRDRGYEQYFGPGTRLTVT.

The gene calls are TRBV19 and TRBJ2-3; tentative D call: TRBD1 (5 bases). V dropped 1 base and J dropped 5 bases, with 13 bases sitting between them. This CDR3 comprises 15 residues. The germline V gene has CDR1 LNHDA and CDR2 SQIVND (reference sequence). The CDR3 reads CASSIAAGFVDTQYF. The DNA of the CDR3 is TGTGCCAGTAGTATAGCGGCAGGGTTTGTAGATACGCAGTATTTT.

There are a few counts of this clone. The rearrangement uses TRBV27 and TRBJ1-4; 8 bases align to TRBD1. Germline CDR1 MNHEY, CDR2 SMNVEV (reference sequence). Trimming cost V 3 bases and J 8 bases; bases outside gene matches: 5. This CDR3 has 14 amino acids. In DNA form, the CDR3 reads TGTGCCAGCAGTTTCAGGGGGCCGGGAGAAAAACTGTTTTTT. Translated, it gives CASSFRGPGEKLFF.

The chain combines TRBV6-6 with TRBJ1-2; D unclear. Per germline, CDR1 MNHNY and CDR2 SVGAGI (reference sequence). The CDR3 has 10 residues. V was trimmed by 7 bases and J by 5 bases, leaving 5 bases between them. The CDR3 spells CASKRYGYTF. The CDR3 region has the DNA TGTGCCAGCAAGAGATATGGCTACACCTTC.

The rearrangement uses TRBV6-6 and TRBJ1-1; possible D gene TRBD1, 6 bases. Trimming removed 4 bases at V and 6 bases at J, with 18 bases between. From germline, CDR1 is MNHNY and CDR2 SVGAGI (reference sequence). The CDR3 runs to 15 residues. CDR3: CASSSLEAGAPEAFF. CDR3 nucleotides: TGTGCCAGCAGTTCCCTCGAGGCAGGGGCCCCTGAAGCTTTCTTT.